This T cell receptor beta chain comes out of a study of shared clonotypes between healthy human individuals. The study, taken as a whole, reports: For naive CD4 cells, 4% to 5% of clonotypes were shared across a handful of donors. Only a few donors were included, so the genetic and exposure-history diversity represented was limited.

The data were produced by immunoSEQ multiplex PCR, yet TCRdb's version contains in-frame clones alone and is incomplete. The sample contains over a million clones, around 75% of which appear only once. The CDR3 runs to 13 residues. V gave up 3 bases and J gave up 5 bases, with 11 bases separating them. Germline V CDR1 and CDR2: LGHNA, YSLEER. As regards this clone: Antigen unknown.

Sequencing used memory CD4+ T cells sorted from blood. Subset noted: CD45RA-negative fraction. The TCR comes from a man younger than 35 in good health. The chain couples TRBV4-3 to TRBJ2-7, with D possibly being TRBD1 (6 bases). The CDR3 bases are TGCGCCAGCAGCCATGACAGGAACAACGAGCAGTACTTC. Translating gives CASSHDRNNEQYF.